This section outlines one TCR beta chain sequence together with its context. Its antigen is as yet unknown. This specimen belongs to a study of T-cell reconstitution after alpha-beta-depleted transplantation in children. The study, taken as a whole, reports: By about two months after transplant, alpha-beta T cells reportedly arose from several hundred graft clones that had expanded.

Using unique molecular identifiers, the investigators prepared the TCRbeta library. TCRdb re-called the PCR reads with MiXCR, one entry per CDR3 protein. The sample lists roughly 340,000 distinct CDR3 sequences, about 16% seen once, with approximately 44% in the top ten. This receptor was obtained from a male patient aged 2 to 10 who had a stem cell transplant for acute lymphoblastic leukemia, so the T cells may come from the graft donor. The sample in question was PBMCs, mostly from graft donor cells, obtained 360 days after TCRalphabeta/CD19-depleted stem cell transplant.

The CDR3 DNA sequence: TGTGCCAGCAGACAGGGATTCCTGTCTAACAGGTCTAACATTCAGTACTTC. Amino acids: CASRQGFLSNRSNIQYF. The chain carries TRBV6-2 or TRBV6-3 and TRBJ2-4, with D perhaps TRBD1 (6 bases). The CDR3 spans 17 residues. CDR1 is MNHEY, CDR2 SVGEGT, per germline. V gave up 6 bases and J gave up 7 bases, with 25 bases separating them.